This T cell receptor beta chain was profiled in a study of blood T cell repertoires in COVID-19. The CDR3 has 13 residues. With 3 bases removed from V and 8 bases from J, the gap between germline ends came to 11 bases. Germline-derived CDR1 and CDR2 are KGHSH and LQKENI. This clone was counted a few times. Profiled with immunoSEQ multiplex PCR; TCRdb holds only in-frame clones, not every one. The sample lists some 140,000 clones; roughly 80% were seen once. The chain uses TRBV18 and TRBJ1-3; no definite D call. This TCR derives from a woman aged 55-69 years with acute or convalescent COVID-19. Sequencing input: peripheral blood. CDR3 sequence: CASSPRRDDTIYF. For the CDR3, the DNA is TGTGCCAGCTCACCCAGACGGGATGACACCATATATTTT.